The T cell receptor beta chain under discussion was sequenced for a study of regulatory T cells in long-lasting Graves disease. The sample holds many counts of this clonotype. Its antigen is not known. Study-level points and caveats: Among samples with persistent disease, TRBV28, TRBJ1-2 and TRBJ2-5 were favored.

Trimming stripped 1 base from V and 7 bases from J, with 14 bases between. Germline V lookup: CDR1 SGHTA, CDR2 FQGNSA. This CDR3 spans 14 amino acids. Time point reported: newly diagnosed GD, antithyroid drugs for less than 3 months. Extracted RNA from PBMCs served as the source of the TCR library. Arm-PCR of CDR3 regions and iRepertoire HTBI primers were the basis on which TCR beta libraries were built. TCRdb called the multiplex PCR reads again in MiXCR, with one record for every CDR3 protein. The sample lists 400,000 to 500,000 distinct CDR3 sequences, 16% occurring once. These same records also appear under a second study, on T cells in Graves' hyperthyroidism and ophthalmopathy.

This TCR derives from a woman between 18 and 30 years old with Graves disease. The chain uses TRBV7-2 and TRBJ2-7; D gene uncertain. The starting material was peripheral blood mononuclear cells (PBMCs), obtained at new diagnosis, from a patient treated with antithyroid drugs. The CDR3, as DNA: TGTGCCAGCAGCTTAGGTCGGCTAGTCGGTGAGCAGTACTTC. This gives the protein CASSLGRLVGEQYF.